A single sample gave rise to the 18 T cell receptor beta chains below, sequenced in a study of T cell responses to AZD1222 COVID-19 vaccine. Profiled with immunoSEQ multiplex PCR; TCRdb holds only in-frame clones, not every one. The table has about 54,000 clones, around 92% seen once. This sample comprised peripheral blood, obtained on day 0 of AZD1222 vaccination. The receptors shown here come from an adult in good health.

The chain couples TRBV7-2 to TRBJ2-7; maybe TRBD2 (6 bases). CDR3 length equals 15 residues. Germline V gene sequence: CDR1 SGHTA, CDR2 FQGNSA. The ends were cut back, 5 bases at V and 7 bases at J, with 21 bases in the middle. As DNA, the CDR3 is TGTGCCAGCAGCCGCGAGGCGGGATTGACCTTTGAGCAGTACTTC. This translates into CASSREAGLTFEQYF.

This rearrangement joins TRBV4-1 to TRBJ2-7; 13 bases line up with TRBD2. The CDR3 extends over 18 amino acids. From germline, CDR1 is MGHRA and CDR2 YSYEKL. Germline trimming cut 0 bases from V and 1 base from J; bases unmatched to any gene: 6. CDR3 DNA sequence: TGCGCCAGCAGCCAAGATATGGGACTAGCGGGGTTATCCTACGAGCAGTACTTC. Amino acids: CASSQDMGLAGLSYEQYF.

The chain carries TRBV13 and TRBJ2-2; 13 bases map to TRBD2. This CDR3 is 17 amino acids long. With 4 bases clipped from V and 3 bases from J, the junction kept 5 bases outside the gene matches. CDR1 PRHDT and CDR2 FYEKMQ come from the germline V gene (reference sequence). The CDR3 reads CASSSRTSGSDTGELFF. CDR3 DNA sequence: TGTGCCAGCAGCTCGAGGACTAGCGGGAGTGACACCGGGGAGCTGTTTTTT.

J is TRBJ1-1 and V is TRBV7-8; 10 nucleotides match TRBD1. CDR1 is SGHVS and CDR2 is FQNEAQ in the germline V gene. The CDR3 consists of 16 residues. The ends lost 1 base at V and 6 bases at J; junction bases unmatched: 8. CDR3 bases: TGTGCCAGCAGCTTAGTGATGGACAGGGGGTTCGCTGAAGCTTTCTTT. Translating gives CASSLVMDRGFAEAFF.

The genes are TRBV5-8 and TRBJ1-2; 11 bases match TRBD1. The CDR3 runs to 16 residues. The V segment lost 3 bases and the J segment 7 bases; nucleotides outside the gene matches: 11. The germline V gene has CDR1 SGHTS and CDR2 YDEGEE. The CDR3 bases are TGTGCCAGCAGCTCTTACGCCGGACAGGGGGCGGGTGGCTACACCTTC. This sequence encodes CASSSYAGQGAGGYTF. The variable domain in full, completed from reference TRBV5-8 and TRBJ1-2, reads EAGVTQSPTHLIKTRGQQATLRCSPISGHTSVYWYQQALGLGLQFLLWYDEGEERNRGNFPPRFSGRQFPNYSSELNVNALELEDSALYLCASSSYAGQGAGGYTFGSGTRLTVV.

The chain combines TRBV6-5 with TRBJ2-7; no definite D call. The V end was cut by 2 bases, the J end by 4 bases, with 6 bases between. Germline-derived CDR1 and CDR2 are MNHEY and SVGAGI. The CDR3 spans 12 residues. As DNA, the CDR3 is TGTGCCAGCAGTTACGACGGGTACGAGCAGTACTTC. The encoded protein is CASSYDGYEQYF.

The V call is TRBV28, the J call TRBJ1-1; 7 bases agree with TRBD1. The CDR3 length is 16 residues. The V segment lost 4 bases and the J segment 0 bases; nucleotides outside the gene matches: 8. The germline gives CDR1 MDHEN, CDR2 SYDVKM. The CDR3 here is CASSSAGTAMNTEAFF. The DNA for the CDR3 is TGTGCCAGCAGTTCAGCGGGGACAGCAATGAACACTGAAGCTTTCTTT.

This clone was observed once. The rearrangement links TRBV28 to TRBJ1-1, with D maybe TRBD1 (5 bases). Germline CDR1 and CDR2: MDHEN and SYDVKM. Trimming pared 2 bases from V and 8 bases from J, leaving 18 bases between. The CDR3 runs 15 residues. For the CDR3, the DNA is TGTGCCAGCAGTTTAAGGGTCTTTCCTAGGACAGAAGCTTTCTTT. Encoded protein: CASSLRVFPRTEAFF.

The J gene is TRBJ1-2, the V gene TRBV7-9, with 8 bases lining up with TRBD1. CDR3 size: 15 residues. Germline V gives CDR1 SEHNR, CDR2 FQNEAQ (reference sequence). Unmatched junction bases numbered 9, after V lost 5 bases and J lost 4 bases. The CDR3 coding sequence is TGTGCCAGCAGCCCCTTCACAGGGGGACTCTATGGCTACACCTTC. It encodes CASSPFTGGLYGYTF.

This clone was seen once. For the CDR3, the DNA is TGTGCCAGCAGTTACGACAGGACCTCCTACGAGCAGTACTTC. Translation gives CASSYDRTSYEQYF. The genes are TRBV6-2 or TRBV6-3 and TRBJ2-7; a possible D gene is TRBD1 (6 bases). V lost 2 bases to trimming and J lost 0 bases, with 8 bases between them. The CDR3 is 14 amino acids. Looked up from germline, CDR1 is MNHEY and CDR2 is SVGEGT.

There are a few counts of this clone. The chain joins TRBV27 to TRBJ1-2, with D tentatively TRBD1 (6 bases). V lost 4 bases and J lost 0, with 24 bases in between. The CDR3 is made up of 19 amino acids. Germline CDR1 and CDR2: MNHEY and SMNVEV (reference sequence). As DNA, the CDR3 is TGTGCCAGCAGTTCGCGGCCCCTGGACAGCACATTCTCTAACTATGGCTACACCTTC. This encodes CASSSRPLDSTFSNYGYTF.

This clone has just one count. The chain's CDR3 is CASSLVGQGSYGYTF. The CDR3 nucleotides are TGTGCCAGCAGCTTAGTCGGTCAGGGTAGCTATGGCTACACCTTC. J is TRBJ1-2 and V is TRBV7-9; possible D gene TRBD1, 5 bases. Germline loops: CDR1 SEHNR, CDR2 FQNEAQ (reference sequence). This CDR3 contains 15 residues. V gave up 1 base and J gave up 4 bases, with 13 bases separating them.

This rearrangement joins TRBV5-4 to TRBJ2-7; D gene ambiguous. V shed 0 bases and J shed 0 bases, with 4 bases lying between them. This CDR3 has 13 residues. Germline V lookup: CDR1 SGHNT, CDR2 YYREEE (reference sequence). The CDR3, as DNA: TGTGCCAGCAGCTTGGACAACTCCTACGAGCAGTACTTC. Protein sequence: CASSLDNSYEQYF.

The CDR3 sequence: CASSQERALNNEQFF. CDR3 DNA sequence: TGCGCCAGCAGCCAAGAGCGGGCGCTGAACAATGAGCAGTTCTTC. This chain links TRBV4-1 with TRBJ2-1; possible D gene TRBD2, 5 bases. CDR3 length equals 15 residues. Looked up from germline, CDR1 is MGHRA and CDR2 is YSYEKL. V shed 0 bases and J shed 5 bases, with 11 bases lying between them.

The chain recombines TRBV5-1 with TRBJ1-2; D unresolved. Trimming removed 0 bases from V and 4 bases from J, with 10 bases in between. Germline lookup yields CDR1 SGHRS and CDR2 YFSETQ. The CDR3 covers 14 residues. The CDR3 protein is CASSLGANVYGYTF. In nucleotides, the CDR3 is TGCGCCAGCAGCTTGGGGGCCAATGTCTATGGCTACACCTTC. The whole variable domain, filled in from reference TRBV5-1 and TRBJ1-2, reads KAGVTQTPRYLIKTRGQQVTLSCSPISGHRSVSWYQQTPGQGLQFLFEYFSETQRNKGNFPGRFSGRQFSNSRSEMNVSTLELGDSALYLCASSLGANVYGYTFGSGTRLTVV.

V gene TRBV7-7 combines with J gene TRBJ2-1, with TRBD2 matching over 10 bases. Germline lookup yields CDR1 SSHAT and CDR2 FNYEAQ (reference sequence). The J segment lost 10 bases and the V segment lost 5 bases, leaving 5 bases of the junction unmatched. CDR3 length: 13 amino acids. Here the CDR3 DNA reads TGTGCCAGCAGCCCCGGGACTAGCGCGGAGCAGTTCTTC. This translates into CASSPGTSAEQFF.

The count of this clone is one. The V call is TRBV5-1, the J call TRBJ2-5, with TRBD2 matching over 14 bases. The CDR3 runs to 17 residues. V was pared by 1 base and J by 5 bases, with 7 bases of the junction left unmatched. Germline V CDR1 and CDR2: SGHRS, YFSETQ. CDR3 protein: CASSLRLAGGPGETQYF. The CDR3 coding sequence is TGCGCCAGCAGCTTGCGACTAGCGGGAGGGCCGGGGGAGACCCAGTACTTC.

The chain is built from TRBV6-6 and TRBJ2-1; the match to TRBD2 covers 7 bases. Germline-derived CDR1 and CDR2 are MNHNY and SVGAGI (reference sequence). This CDR3 comprises 16 residues. V gave up 6 bases and J gave up 4 bases; unmatched junction bases: 12. The CDR3 DNA sequence: TGTGCCAGCAGCCCTAGGTCACTAGCGACATACAATGAGCAGTTCTTC. Its translation is CASSPRSLATYNEQFF.